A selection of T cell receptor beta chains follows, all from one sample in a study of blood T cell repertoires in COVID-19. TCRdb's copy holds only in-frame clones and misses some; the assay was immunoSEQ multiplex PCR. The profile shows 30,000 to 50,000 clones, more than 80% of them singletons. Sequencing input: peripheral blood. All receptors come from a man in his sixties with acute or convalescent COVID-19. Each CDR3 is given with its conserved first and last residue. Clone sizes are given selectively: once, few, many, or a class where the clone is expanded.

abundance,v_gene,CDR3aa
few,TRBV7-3,CASSLLAGRYEQYF
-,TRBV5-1,CASSLTSGGTYNEQFF
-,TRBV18,CASSPPDSRRGIQYF
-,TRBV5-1,CASRSPRDNSPLHF
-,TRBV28,CATRGDTGELFF
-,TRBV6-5,CASSTGTGGWETQYF
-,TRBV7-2,CASSLGTTMRGNEQFF
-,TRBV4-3,CASSQVLASGGQETQYF
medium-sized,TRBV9,CASSVAGNTEAFF
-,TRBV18,CASSPTGGHQPQHF
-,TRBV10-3,CAISQSGEGRQQYF
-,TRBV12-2,CASRWTTGQVFYEQYF
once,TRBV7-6,CASSPLAGVTDTQYF
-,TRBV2,CASSTTSGGPYEQYF
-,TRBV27,CASGAGYGAGELFF
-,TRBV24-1,CATSDLPSAGGSYTF
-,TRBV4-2,CASSQDRWADTQYF
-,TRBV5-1,CASSPEQGTWETQYF
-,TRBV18,CASSPPMNTEAFF
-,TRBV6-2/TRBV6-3,CASSNAGLDTDTQYF
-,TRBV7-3,CASSLGWGLENTEAFF
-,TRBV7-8,CATAVEDTGELFF
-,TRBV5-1,CASSPDAGGYTF
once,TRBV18,CASSATGVVETQYF
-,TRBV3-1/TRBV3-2,CASSQDSGGNYGYTF
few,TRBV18,CASSPRDGTYEQYF
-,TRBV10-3,CAIRGQGFNSGELFF
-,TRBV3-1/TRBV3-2,CASSQHGRGLGGYTF
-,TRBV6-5,CASSRRSGAFF
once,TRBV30,CAWSLTGGKGKLFF
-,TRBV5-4,CASSLGRNTEAFF
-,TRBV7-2,CASSAIRGNQTSSYEQYF
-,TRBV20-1,CSARTGAKAFF
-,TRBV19,CASRNRPNTGELFF
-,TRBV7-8,CASSLGTGSDQPQHF
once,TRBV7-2,CASSLRSGDEQFF
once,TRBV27,CASKFQGDQPQHF
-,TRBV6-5,CASETGGYGYTF
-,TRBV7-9,CASSPGTSGPLSSYNEQFF
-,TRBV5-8,CASSAGRYNSPLHF
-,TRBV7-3,CASSHGQSYEQYF
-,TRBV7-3,CASSLTGGSNTQYF
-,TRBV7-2,CASSLVTSGGIFDNEQFF
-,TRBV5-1,CASSLGQDNEQFF
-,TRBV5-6,CASSLAEGGYGYTF
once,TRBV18,CASSPSQKYEQYF
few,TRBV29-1,CSVGQGTDTQYF
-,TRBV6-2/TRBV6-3,CASSYSRGAYEQYF
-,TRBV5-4,CASSLAGQGVSGANVLTF
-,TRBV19,CASSRTGIPYEQYF
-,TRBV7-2,CASSPLTGMRDSPLHF
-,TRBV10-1,CASSESRLAGGNEQFF
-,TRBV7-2,CASTQTETRSPLHF